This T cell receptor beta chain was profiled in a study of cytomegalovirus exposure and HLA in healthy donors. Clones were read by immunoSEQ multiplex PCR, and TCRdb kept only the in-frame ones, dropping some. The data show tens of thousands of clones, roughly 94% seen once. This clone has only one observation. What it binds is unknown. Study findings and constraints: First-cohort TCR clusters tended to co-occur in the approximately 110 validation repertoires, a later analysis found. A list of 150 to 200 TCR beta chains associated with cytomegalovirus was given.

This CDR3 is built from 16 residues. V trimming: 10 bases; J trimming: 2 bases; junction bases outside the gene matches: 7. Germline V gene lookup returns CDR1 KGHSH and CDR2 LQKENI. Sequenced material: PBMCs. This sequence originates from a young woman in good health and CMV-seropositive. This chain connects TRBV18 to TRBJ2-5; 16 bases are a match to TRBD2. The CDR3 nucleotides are TGTGCCACCGGGACTAGCGGGAGGGCCTTTCAAGAGACCCAGTACTTC. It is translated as CATGTSGRAFQETQYF.